This is a list of T cell receptor beta chains from one sample in a study of CXCR3-negative and CXCR3-positive naive CD8 T cells. TCRdb reanalyzed the 5' RACE reads, giving one entry per CDR3 protein sequence and no DNA. This sample contains roughly 90,000 distinct CDR3 sequences. Sample: naive CXCR3- CD8+ T cells from blood. All receptors derive from a human donor in good health. Some clones in this sample may be carry-over from other donors' samples. CDR3s include the opening cysteine and the closing phenylalanine or tryptophan.

J gene,V gene,CDR3 protein
TRBJ1-2,TRBV29-1,CSVFEPLGEGSNYGYTF
TRBJ2-6,TRBV27,CASSPKPPGANVLTF
TRBJ1-2,TRBV12-3/TRBV12-4,CASSYAGINYGYTF
TRBJ2-7,TRBV4-2,CASSLHRGPYEQYF
TRBJ2-1,TRBV6-2/TRBV6-3,CASTPALGTTVGQFF
TRBJ2-7,TRBV25-1,CASSGGDRTYEQYF
TRBJ2-3,TRBV10-1,CASKAGGIGDTQYF
TRBJ2-7,TRBV7-6,CASSPGAGYEQYF
TRBJ2-2,TRBV9,CASSDNRVRDTGELFF
TRBJ2-7,TRBV29-1,CSVDGLNYEQYF
TRBJ2-7,TRBV5-6,CASSLLTGASYEQYF
TRBJ2-5,TRBV20-1,CSASPLGIAGVEETQYF
TRBJ1-1,TRBV20-1,CSARDDGALSLDTEAFF
TRBJ1-1,TRBV15,CATSSDPFTEAFF
TRBJ2-7,TRBV29-1,CSVEGRAGYEQYF
TRBJ2-3,TRBV13,CASSFGGVGTDTQYF
TRBJ2-3,TRBV7-6,CASSLNPSALSDTQYF
TRBJ1-1,TRBV19,CASSWGATEAFF
TRBJ1-6,TRBV13,CASSSNSPLHF
TRBJ2-7,TRBV18,CASSPRDRVGSYEQYF
TRBJ2-3,TRBV7-6,CASSQSAILTDTQYF
TRBJ2-1,TRBV20-1,CSARAYNEQFF
TRBJ2-3,TRBV29-1,CSVEEGPGVDTQYF
TRBJ2-5,TRBV20-1,CSARQIWAQETQYF
TRBJ1-1,TRBV29-1,CSVEDPREGNTEAFF
TRBJ1-1,TRBV7-9,CASSRGNTEAFF
TRBJ2-1,TRBV29-1,CSVHAGTAGDNEQFF
TRBJ2-3,TRBV29-1,CSVEKREAPDAQYF
TRBJ2-1,TRBV6-5,CASSSSGPYNEQFF
TRBJ1-1,TRBV7-9,CASSLVAFGRQDTEAFF
TRBJ2-2,TRBV5-1,CASSSPGQGANTGELFF
TRBJ2-5,TRBV28,CASSSPYRAQETQYF
TRBJ2-1,TRBV7-9,CASSLGGGKRFF
TRBJ1-2,TRBV7-9,CASSSGQGLYGYTF
TRBJ2-1,TRBV11-3,CASSLDPGTGTSGEQFF
TRBJ2-1,TRBV29-1,CSVETGGEGGHNEQFF
TRBJ2-5,TRBV7-9,CASSFARQYQETQYF
TRBJ1-4,TRBV4-3,CASSQKTGGGGEKLFF
TRBJ2-1,TRBV6-5,CAVGLAGVAYNEQFF
TRBJ1-1,TRBV11-2,CASSFLAPGGNTEAFF
TRBJ2-7,TRBV11-2,CASSLGAASYEQYF
TRBJ1-5,TRBV5-1,CASSLGTDQPQHF
TRBJ1-1,TRBV4-2,CASSQGGQNTEAFF
TRBJ2-3,TRBV2,CASSGLDSGELQNTDTQYF
TRBJ2-5,TRBV29-1,CSVSLYRDSQETQYF
TRBJ2-7,TRBV12-5,CASGSTGGWYEQYF
TRBJ2-1,TRBV7-9,CASSPNGGQGVNEQYF
TRBJ2-7,TRBV29-1,CSVEVETSYEQYF
TRBJ2-2,TRBV28,CASSLRDTGELFF
TRBJ1-1,TRBV6-5,CASREGQLNTEAFF
TRBJ2-3,TRBV29-1,CSVIGLAGGGSDTQYF
TRBJ1-3,TRBV7-9,CASSTTQAAGSHTIYF
TRBJ2-1,TRBV14,CASSQDPLGSYNEQFF